This is a list of T cell receptor beta chains from one sample in a study of graft-versus-host responses after intestinal transplantation. Profiling relied on immunoSEQ multiplex PCR, and the TCRdb table lists in-frame clones only, not all of them. The table lists 130,000 to 150,000 clones, nearly 95% of them singletons. Which antigens these TCRs recognize remains unknown. The sample was unstimulated CD4+ T cells sorted from spleen or lymph node cells, taken before intestinal transplant. All receptors come from a human donor who received an intestinal transplant. Both conserved end residues are part of each CDR3. Fields, in order: CDR3 length, V gene, CDR3 protein.

length: 12; V: TRBV5-5; CDR3: CASSLPLGEQFF
length: 13; V: TRBV27; CDR3: CASSPRFQETQYF
length: 18; V: TRBV19; CDR3: CASSIERLAGVAYNEQFF
length: 15; V: TRBV10-1; CDR3: CASSGQLAGENEQYF
length: 15; V: TRBV4-2; CDR3: CASSQGAGRDYEQYF
length: 14; V: TRBV7-3; CDR3: CASSLGTQVDTQYF
length: 16; V: TRBV18; CDR3: CASSPSLAGSYNEQFF
length: 14; V: TRBV11-2; CDR3: CASSLLALGSEQYF
length: 14; V: TRBV4-2; CDR3: CASSQGDSDSKQFF
length: 12; V: TRBV6-1; CDR3: CAAPENTGELFF
length: 13; V: TRBV18; CDR3: CASSPKDGYGYTF
length: 12; V: TRBV28; CDR3: CASSLGGEPQHF
length: 14; V: TRBV28; CDR3: CASRDLAGIAEAFF
length: 17; V: TRBV4-2; CDR3: CASSRWGVSGSHGEQFF
length: 16; V: TRBV9; CDR3: CASSARLAGATDTQYF
length: 16; V: TRBV28; CDR3: CASSPGTGVPVEKLFF
length: 15; V: TRBV28; CDR3: CASSLAPLFNYGYTF
length: 16; V: TRBV7-3; CDR3: CASSLNQDPDTGELFF
length: 17; V: TRBV7-6; CDR3: CASSLGGAGKAYNEQFF
length: 15; V: TRBV25-1; CDR3: CASSEGGGPGYEQYF
length: 11; V: TRBV20-1; CDR3: CSAGLNTEAFF
length: 14; V: TRBV19; CDR3: CASSTHRGADTQYF
length: 15; V: TRBV4-3; CDR3: CASSRTSDNTDTQYF
length: 15; V: TRBV7-6; CDR3: CASSQGGTALYEQYF
length: 15; V: TRBV5-5; CDR3: CASSLVRTSGNTIYF
length: 16; V: TRBV5-7; CDR3: CASSLGAGPKGDEQFF
length: 15; V: TRBV9; CDR3: CASSVEAVSDNEQFF
length: 13; V: TRBV7-9; CDR3: CASSPKNTGELFF
length: 18; V: TRBV10-2; CDR3: CASSGGLAGGPRGDTQYF
length: 21; V: TRBV7-3; CDR3: CASSLSGPLVGGAGGYNEQFF
length: 12; V: TRBV4-1; CDR3: CASSPEQDEQYF
length: 13; V: TRBV11-2; CDR3: CASSLEVWGTQYF
length: 15; V: TRBV18; CDR3: CASSPKQGWVYEQYF
length: 14; V: TRBV10-3; CDR3: CAIKDSRGLTEAFF
length: 21; V: TRBV15; CDR3: CATSREPGTGGTSGRSYEQYF
length: 13; V: TRBV29-1; CDR3: CSVDRWGVSEAFF
length: 14; V: TRBV19; CDR3: CASRGLAENNEQFF
length: 15; V: TRBV27; CDR3: CASSSRTSGYYEQYF
length: 11; V: TRBV2; CDR3: CASSEWTEAFF
length: 16; V: TRBV28; CDR3: CASSLLTGAPYEKLFF
length: 13; V: TRBV11-2; CDR3: CASSLDRDGELFF
length: 10; V: TRBV2; CDR3: CASSSPEAFF
length: 16; V: TRBV19; CDR3: CASSILPSASYNEQFF
length: 14; V: TRBV4-3; CDR3: CASSQEGQGNEQFF
length: 16; V: TRBV7-8; CDR3: CASSLFSGTNTGELFF
length: 14; V: TRBV2; CDR3: CASRAGTANYGYTF
length: 15; V: TRBV19; CDR3: CASSTPGQGDYGYTF
length: 13; V: TRBV30; CDR3: CAWTVQGAGGYTF
length: 14; V: TRBV7-9; CDR3: CASSPNRRGHEQYF
length: 12; V: TRBV6-6; CDR3: CASSPRLDTIYF
length: 16; V: TRBV13; CDR3: CASSLSGTSFSYEQYF
length: 11; V: TRBV29-1; CDR3: CSVGQLYEQYF
length: 15; V: TRBV7-6; CDR3: CASRVGQGSRDTQYF
length: 16; V: TRBV4-2; CDR3: CASNQEGGRNNSPLHF
length: 15; V: TRBV7-9; CDR3: CASSLLAGGSSEQYF
length: 15; V: TRBV2; CDR3: CASSLKGGGGNTIYF
length: 21; V: TRBV4-1; CDR3: CASSQDPGQGVARSTSYEQYF
length: 12; V: TRBV18; CDR3: CASSLPLREQYF
length: 16; V: TRBV30; CDR3: CAWSVRSGRAGGELFF